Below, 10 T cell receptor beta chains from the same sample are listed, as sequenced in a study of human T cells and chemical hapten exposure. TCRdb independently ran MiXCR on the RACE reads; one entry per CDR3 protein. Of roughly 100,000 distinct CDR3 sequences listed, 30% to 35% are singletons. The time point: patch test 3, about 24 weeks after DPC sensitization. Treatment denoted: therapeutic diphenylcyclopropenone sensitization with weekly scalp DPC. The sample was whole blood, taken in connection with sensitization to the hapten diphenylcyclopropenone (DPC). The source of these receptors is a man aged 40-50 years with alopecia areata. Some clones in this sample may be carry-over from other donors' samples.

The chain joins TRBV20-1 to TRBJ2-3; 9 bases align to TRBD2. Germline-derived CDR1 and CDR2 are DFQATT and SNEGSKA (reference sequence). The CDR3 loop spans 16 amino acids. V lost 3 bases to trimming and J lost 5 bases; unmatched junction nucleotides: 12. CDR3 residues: CSASRREGRWGDTQYF. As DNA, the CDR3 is TGCAGTGCTAGTCGGCGGGAGGGCCGCTGGGGAGATACGCAGTATTTT.

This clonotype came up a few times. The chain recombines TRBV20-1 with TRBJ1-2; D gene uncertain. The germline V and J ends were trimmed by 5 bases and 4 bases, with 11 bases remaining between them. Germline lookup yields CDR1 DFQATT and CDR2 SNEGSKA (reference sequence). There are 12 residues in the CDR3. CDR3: CSAATSPYGYTF. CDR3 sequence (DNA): TGCAGTGCTGCGACCAGCCCCTATGGCTACACCTTC.

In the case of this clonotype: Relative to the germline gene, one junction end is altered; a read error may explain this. CDR3 nucleotide sequence: TGCAGCGTTGAAGGGTCGTCCCCGGCCTTT. Its translation: CSVEGSSPAF. V gene TRBV29-1 combines with J gene TRBJ2-3; unclear D gene. Germline V gene lookup returns CDR1 SQVTM and CDR2 ANQGSEA. This CDR3 contains 10 residues.

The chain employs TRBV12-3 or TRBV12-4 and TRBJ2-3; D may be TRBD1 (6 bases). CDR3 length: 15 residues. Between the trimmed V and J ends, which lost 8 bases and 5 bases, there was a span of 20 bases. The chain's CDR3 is CASYERVTGQDTQYF. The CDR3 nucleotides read TGTGCCAGCTATGAGAGAGTGACAGGTCAAGATACGCAGTATTTT.

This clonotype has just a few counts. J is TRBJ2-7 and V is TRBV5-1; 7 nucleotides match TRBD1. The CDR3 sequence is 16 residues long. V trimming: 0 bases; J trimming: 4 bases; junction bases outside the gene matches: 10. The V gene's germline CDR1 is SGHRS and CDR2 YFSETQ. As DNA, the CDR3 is TGCGCCAGCAGCTTGGAGGCCGGGACAGTAACATACGAGCAGTACTTC. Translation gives CASSLEAGTVTYEQYF.

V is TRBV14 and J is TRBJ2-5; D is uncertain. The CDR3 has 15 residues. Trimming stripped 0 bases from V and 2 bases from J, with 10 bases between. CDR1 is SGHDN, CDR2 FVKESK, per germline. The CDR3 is CASSQELVRQETQYF. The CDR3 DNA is TGTGCCAGCAGCCAAGAATTGGTGAGACAAGAGACCCAGTACTTC.

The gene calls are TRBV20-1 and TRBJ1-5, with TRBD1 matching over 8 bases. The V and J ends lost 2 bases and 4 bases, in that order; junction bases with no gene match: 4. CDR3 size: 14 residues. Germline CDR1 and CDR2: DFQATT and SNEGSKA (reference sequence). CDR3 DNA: TGCAGTGCTAGAAAAACAGGGGGGAATCAGCCCCAGCATTTT. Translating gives CSARKTGGNQPQHF.

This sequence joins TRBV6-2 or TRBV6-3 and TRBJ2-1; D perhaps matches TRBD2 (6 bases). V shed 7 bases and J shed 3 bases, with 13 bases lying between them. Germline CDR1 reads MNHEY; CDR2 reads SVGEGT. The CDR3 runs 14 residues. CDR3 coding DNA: TGTGCCAGCAAGGAGGGAGCCAGCTACAATGAGCAGTTCTTC. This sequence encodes CASKEGASYNEQFF.

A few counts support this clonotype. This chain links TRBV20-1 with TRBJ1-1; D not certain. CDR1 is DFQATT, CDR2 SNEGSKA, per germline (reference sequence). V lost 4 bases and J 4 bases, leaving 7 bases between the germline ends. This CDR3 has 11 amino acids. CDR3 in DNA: TGCAGTGCTAAAGTGGGCACTGAAGCTTTCTTT. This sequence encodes CSAKVGTEAFF.

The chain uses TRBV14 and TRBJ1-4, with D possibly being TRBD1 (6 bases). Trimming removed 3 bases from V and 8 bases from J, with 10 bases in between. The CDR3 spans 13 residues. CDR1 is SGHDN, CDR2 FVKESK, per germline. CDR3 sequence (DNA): TGTGCCAGCAGCCAGCGCCAGGGGGAAAAACTGTTTTTT. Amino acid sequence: CASSQRQGEKLFF. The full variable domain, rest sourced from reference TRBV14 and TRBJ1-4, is EAGVTQFPSHSVIEKGQTVTLRCDPISGHDNLYWYRRVMGKEIKFLLHFVKESKQDESGMPNNRFLAERTGGTYSTLKVQPAELEDSGVYFCASSQRQGEKLFFGSGTQLSVL.